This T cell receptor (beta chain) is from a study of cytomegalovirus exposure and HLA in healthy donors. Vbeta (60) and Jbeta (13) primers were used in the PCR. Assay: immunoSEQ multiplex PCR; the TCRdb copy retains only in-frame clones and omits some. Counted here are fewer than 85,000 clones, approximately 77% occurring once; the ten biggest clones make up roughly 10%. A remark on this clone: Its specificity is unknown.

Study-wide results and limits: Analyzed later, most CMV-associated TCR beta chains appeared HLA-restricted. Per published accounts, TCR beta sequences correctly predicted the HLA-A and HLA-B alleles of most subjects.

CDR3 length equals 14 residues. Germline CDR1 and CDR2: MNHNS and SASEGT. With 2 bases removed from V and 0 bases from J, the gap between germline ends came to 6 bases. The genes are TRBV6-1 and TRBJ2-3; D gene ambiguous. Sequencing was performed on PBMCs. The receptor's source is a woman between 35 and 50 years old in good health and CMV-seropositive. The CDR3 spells CASSELSSTDTQYF. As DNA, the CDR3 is TGTGCCAGCAGTGAATTAAGCAGCACAGATACGCAGTATTTT.